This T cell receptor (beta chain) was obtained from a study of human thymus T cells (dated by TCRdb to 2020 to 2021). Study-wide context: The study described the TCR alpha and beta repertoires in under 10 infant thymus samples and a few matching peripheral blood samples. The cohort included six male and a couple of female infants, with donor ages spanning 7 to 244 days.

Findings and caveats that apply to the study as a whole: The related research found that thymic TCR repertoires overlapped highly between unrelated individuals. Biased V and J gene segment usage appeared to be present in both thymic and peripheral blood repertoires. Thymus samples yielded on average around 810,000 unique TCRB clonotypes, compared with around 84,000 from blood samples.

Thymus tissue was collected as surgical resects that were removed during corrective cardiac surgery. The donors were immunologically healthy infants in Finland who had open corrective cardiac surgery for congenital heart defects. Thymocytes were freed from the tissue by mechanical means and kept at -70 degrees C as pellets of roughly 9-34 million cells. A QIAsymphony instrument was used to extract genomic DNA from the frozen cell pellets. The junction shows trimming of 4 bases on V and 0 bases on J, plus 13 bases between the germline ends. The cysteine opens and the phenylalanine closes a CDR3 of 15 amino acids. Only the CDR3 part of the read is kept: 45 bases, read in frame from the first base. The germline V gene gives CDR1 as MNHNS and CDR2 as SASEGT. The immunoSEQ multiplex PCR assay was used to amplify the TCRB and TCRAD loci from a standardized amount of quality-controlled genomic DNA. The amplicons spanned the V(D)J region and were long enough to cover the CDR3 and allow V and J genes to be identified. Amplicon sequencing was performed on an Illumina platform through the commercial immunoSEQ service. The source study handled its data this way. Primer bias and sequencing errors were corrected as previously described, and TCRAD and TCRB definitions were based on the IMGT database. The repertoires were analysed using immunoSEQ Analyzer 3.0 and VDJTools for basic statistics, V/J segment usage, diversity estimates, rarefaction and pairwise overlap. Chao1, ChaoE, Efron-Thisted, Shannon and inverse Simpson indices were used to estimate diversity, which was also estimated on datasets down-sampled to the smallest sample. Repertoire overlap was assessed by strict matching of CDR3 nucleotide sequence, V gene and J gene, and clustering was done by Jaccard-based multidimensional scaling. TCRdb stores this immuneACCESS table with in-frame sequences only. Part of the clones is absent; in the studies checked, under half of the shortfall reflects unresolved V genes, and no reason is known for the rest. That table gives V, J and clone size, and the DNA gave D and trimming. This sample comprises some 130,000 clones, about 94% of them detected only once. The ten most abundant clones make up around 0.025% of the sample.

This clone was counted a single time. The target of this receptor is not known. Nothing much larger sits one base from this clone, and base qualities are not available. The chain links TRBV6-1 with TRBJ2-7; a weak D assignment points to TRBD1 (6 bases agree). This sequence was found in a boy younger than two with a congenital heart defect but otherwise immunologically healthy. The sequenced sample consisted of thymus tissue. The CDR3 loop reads CASSGLGAHSYEQYF. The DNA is TGTGCCAGCAGTGGGCTGGGGGCTCACTCCTACGAGCAGTACTTC.